A single sample is the source of the 6 T cell receptor beta chains below, sequenced in a study of CD8 T cells in ankylosing spondylitis. Whole-study results and caveats: A motif in TCR beta, a set of about eight highly homologous variants, appeared characteristic of ankylosing spondylitis blood.

These receptors are not linked to any known antigen. TCRdb re-called the 5' RACE reads with MiXCR, one entry per CDR3 protein. The table has around 440,000 distinct CDR3 sequences, roughly 17% seen once. Sequencing input: blood, either unsorted or a sorted T cell fraction (not recorded which). Receptors originate from a male donor with ankylosing spondylitis.

This CDR3 is CASSWGLAVSYNEQFF. DNA for the CDR3: TGTGCCAGCAGCTGGGGACTAGCGGTCTCCTACAATGAGCAGTTCTTC. This rearrangement joins TRBV5-5 to TRBJ2-1; 11 bases are a match to TRBD2. J lost 0 bases, V lost 3 bases, and 2 bases had no gene match. Germline V gene data show CDR1 as SGHKS and CDR2 as YYEKEE (reference sequence). The CDR3 has 16 residues.

The rearrangement links TRBV7-2 to TRBJ1-1, with 8 bases fitting TRBD1. Germline loops: CDR1 SGHTA, CDR2 FQGNSA. The CDR3 totals 14 residues. V lost 2 bases, J lost 4 bases, and 3 bases stayed unmatched. The CDR3 DNA reads TGTGCCAGCAGCTTACAGGGGGCGAGCACTGAAGCTTTCTTT. This codes for CASSLQGASTEAFF.

The rearrangement joins TRBV5-8 to TRBJ2-7; maybe TRBD1 (6 bases). Germline assignment: CDR1 SGHTS and CDR2 YDEGEE. The CDR3 length is 14 residues. V was cut by 3 bases and J by 2 bases, with 12 bases left in between. The CDR3 coding sequence is TGTGCCAGCAGCTGGACAGCGAAACCCTACGAGCAGTACTTC. Translation: CASSWTAKPYEQYF. Based on the CDR3 plus reference TRBV5-8 and TRBJ2-7, the full variable domain is EAGVTQSPTHLIKTRGQQATLRCSPISGHTSVYWYQQALGLGLQFLLWYDEGEERNRGNFPPRFSGRQFPNYSSELNVNALELEDSALYLCASSWTAKPYEQYFGPGTRLTVT.

This clonotype has only a few counts. The rearrangement joins TRBV7-3 to TRBJ2-1; 7 bases match TRBD2. J gave up 0 bases and V 5 bases, and 7 bases lay outside the gene matches. Germline loops: CDR1 SGHTA, CDR2 FQGTGA. This CDR3 spans 16 amino acids. The chain's CDR3 is CASSVQAGSSYNEQFF. In nucleotides, the CDR3 is TGTGCCAGCAGCGTGCAAGCGGGGAGCTCCTACAATGAGCAGTTCTTC. The full variable domain, its missing parts supplied by reference TRBV7-3 and TRBJ2-1, is GAGVSQTPSNKVTEKGKYVELRCDPISGHTALYWYRQSLGQGPEFLIYFQGTGAADDSGLPNDRFFAVRPEGSVSTLKIQRTERGDSAVYLCASSVQAGSSYNEQFFGPGTRLTVL.

This clonotype came up many times. The chain is built from TRBV11-1 and TRBJ2-3, with 11 bases identical to TRBD2. This CDR3 is 16 amino acids long. Germline V gene sequence: CDR1 SGHAT, CDR2 FQDESV (reference sequence). With V trimmed by 5 bases and J by 0 bases, 4 bases remained unmatched. CDR3 DNA: TGTGCCAGCAGCCCCTGGACTAGCGGGAGCACAGATACGCAGTATTTT. Its translation: CASSPWTSGSTDTQYF.

At least ten counts were recorded for this clonotype. V gene TRBV3-1 combines with J gene TRBJ2-2, with 12 nucleotides matching TRBD2. CDR3 size: 16 residues. The V gene's germline CDR1 is LGHDT and CDR2 YNNKEL (reference sequence). V dropped 7 bases and J dropped 4; count of bases not matched to a gene: 7. CDR3 sequence (DNA): TGTGCCAGCACCCGACTAGCGGGGGACCTCACCGGGGAGCTGTTTTTT. Its translation: CASTRLAGDLTGELFF.